Shown below are 11 T cell receptor beta chains from a single sample sequenced in a study of regulatory T cells in long-lasting Graves disease. Construction of TCR beta libraries relied on iRepertoire HTBI primers and on Arm-PCR targeting CDR3 regions. Using its own MiXCR run on the multiplex PCR reads, TCRdb lists one record per CDR3 protein. The sample shows 390,000 or so distinct CDR3 sequences, roughly 20% of them seen only once. Time point of the sample: persistent/refractory GD, antithyroid drugs over 5 years with positive TRAb. After RNA was extracted from PBMCs, the TCR library was made from it. Material: peripheral blood mononuclear cells (PBMCs), obtained when the disease was refractory, from a patient treated with antithyroid drugs. These receptors all come from a woman between 35 and 50 years old with Graves disease.

As for this clonotype: At one end the junction does not follow the germline gene, possibly because of a read error. The rearrangement links TRBV29-1 to TRBJ1-5; maybe TRBD1 (6 bases). The CDR3 runs to 12 residues. The germline CDR1 and CDR2 sequences are SQVTM and ANQGSEA. The CDR3 nucleotides are TGCAGCGCTTCAACAGGGAATCAGCCCCGGCATTTT. Encoded protein: CSASTGNQPRHF.

This clonotype was counted a few times. The rearrangement uses TRBV12-3 or TRBV12-4 and TRBJ1-5; D possibly corresponds to TRBD1 (6 bases). V lost 1 base and J 6 bases, leaving 16 bases between the germline ends. This CDR3 is built from 16 residues. DNA for the CDR3: TGTGCCAGCAGTTTAGGCAGGGGCCGTACGGGTCAGCCCCAGCATTTT. This translates into CASSLGRGRTGQPQHF.

This clonotype was counted only a few times. The CDR3 does not close with the conserved phenylalanine or tryptophan, likely indicating a read error. The rearrangement links TRBV28 to TRBJ1-1; a weak D match, TRBD1 (5 bases). The CDR3 length is 15 residues. The V gene lost 9 bases and the J gene lost 4 bases, with 21 bases spanning the gap. The germline V gene encodes CDR1 MDHEN and CDR2 SYDVKM. CDR3 DNA sequence: TGTGCCAGTCACGGACCGGGACCTTTATTCACTGAAGCTTTCCTT. It specifies CASHGPGPLFTEAFL.

In this sample, this clonotype turned up many times. The genes are TRBV28 and TRBJ2-5; D is perhaps TRBD1 (6 bases). V shed 3 bases and J shed 5 bases, with 19 bases lying between them. The CDR3 length is 16 residues. Germline V CDR1 and CDR2: MDHEN, SYDVKM. CDR3 bases: TGTGCCAGCAGTTTCGGTAGAGGGGGTGGAAGGGAGACCCAGTACTTC. Translated: CASSFGRGGGRETQYF. The full variable domain, its missing parts supplied by reference TRBV28 and TRBJ2-5, is DVKVTQSSRYLVKRTGEKVFLECVQDMDHENMFWYRQDPGLGLRLIYFSYDVKMKEKGDIPEGYSVSREKKERFSLILESASTNQTSMYLCASSFGRGGGRETQYFGPGTRLLVL.

The chain employs TRBV24-1 and TRBJ2-2, with D perhaps matching TRBD1 (6 bases). Germline V gene lookup returns CDR1 KGHDR and CDR2 SFDVKD. V was shortened by 1 base and J by 3 bases, with 8 bases between the two germline ends. The CDR3 is 15 residues long. CDR3 residues: CATSDFGGDTGELFF. The CDR3, as DNA: TGTGCCACCAGTGATTTTGGGGGCGACACCGGGGAGCTGTTTTTT.

This clonotype appeared a few times. The rearrangement joins TRBV5-4 to TRBJ2-7; D unclear. This CDR3 contains 14 residues. V lost 0 bases and J 7 bases, leaving 14 bases between the germline ends. CDR1 is SGHNT, CDR2 YYREEE, per germline (reference sequence). This CDR3 reads CASSLAVGPREQYF. CDR3 nucleotides: TGTGCCAGCAGCTTGGCCGTAGGACCCAGGGAGCAGTACTTC.

The table lists this clonotype with many counts. This chain joins TRBV27 and TRBJ2-7, with D perhaps being TRBD1 or TRBD2 (5 bases each). V was pared by 1 base and J by 2 bases, with 6 bases between. This CDR3 comprises 13 residues. Germline CDR1 reads MNHEY; CDR2 reads SMNVEV (reference sequence). CDR3 coding DNA: TGTGCCAGCAGTTTATTGGGGGCCTACGAGCAGTACTTC. Translating it yields CASSLLGAYEQYF.

This clonotype was detected a few times. The chain has TRBV6-9 and TRBJ2-7; D is possibly TRBD1 (5 bases). V was trimmed by 3 bases and J by 1 base, leaving 13 bases between them. CDR1 and CDR2 from the germline V gene are MNHGY and SVAAGI. The CDR3 is 15 residues long. The CDR3 sequence: CASSYTSTASYEQYF. The CDR3 region has the DNA TGTGCCAGCAGTTACACATCGACAGCATCCTACGAGCAGTACTTC.

This clonotype was counted only a few times. V and J are TRBV5-1 and TRBJ2-7; 8 bases are shared with TRBD2. There are 16 residues in the CDR3. CDR1 is SGHRS, CDR2 YFSETQ, per germline. V dropped 0 bases and J dropped 3; count of bases not matched to a gene: 8. The DNA of the CDR3 is TGCGCCAGCAGCTTGGTGGGACTAGTTTCCTACTACGAGCAGTACTTC. Protein product: CASSLVGLVSYYEQYF.

This clonotype was detected only a few times. The chain recombines TRBV5-1 with TRBJ2-7; 8 bases are shared with TRBD1. This CDR3 region has 14 residues. V shed 1 base, J shed 5 bases, and the junction held 5 bases outside the gene matches. Germline loops: CDR1 SGHRS, CDR2 YFSETQ. The CDR3 loop reads CASSLLPGGHEQYF. The DNA of the CDR3 is TGCGCCAGCAGCTTGTTGCCAGGGGGCCACGAGCAGTACTTC.

This clonotype has more than one count but fewer than ten. The J gene is TRBJ1-1, the V gene TRBV4-2; no clear D. Germline-derived CDR1 and CDR2 are LGHNA and YNFKEQ. There are 14 residues in the CDR3. The ends were cut back, 4 bases at V and 1 base at J, with 10 bases in the middle. CDR3 residues: CASSRVSRNTEAFF. CDR3 DNA: TGTGCCAGCAGCCGCGTCAGTCGGAACACTGAAGCTTTCTTT.